Following are 27 T cell receptor beta chains from one sample sequenced in a study of cytomegalovirus exposure and HLA in healthy donors. The repertoire was sequenced with immunoSEQ multiplex PCR; TCRdb's copy has only in-frame clones and lacks some. Of approximately 190,000 clones listed, approximately 84% are singletons. The specimen was PBMCs. These receptors originate from a man between 18 and 35 years old in good health and CMV-seropositive.

The chain recombines TRBV7-2 with TRBJ2-6; unclear D gene. V dropped 0 bases and J dropped 0 bases, with 6 bases sitting between them. The CDR3 consists of 16 residues. Per germline, CDR1 SGHTA and CDR2 FQGNSA. The CDR3 reads CASSLASYSGANVLTF. In DNA form, the CDR3 reads TGTGCCAGCAGCTTAGCAAGCTACTCTGGGGCCAACGTCCTGACTTTC.

The genes are TRBV5-1 and TRBJ1-2; 7 nucleotides align to TRBD1. Trimming took 0 bases from V and 3 from J; bases not matched to a gene: 8. Germline V gene sequence: CDR1 SGHRS, CDR2 YFSETQ. The CDR3 is 16 amino acids. In nucleotides, the CDR3 is TGCGCCAGCAGCTTGGGCCCCCGACAGGGTCACTATGGCTACACCTTC. Its translation is CASSLGPRQGHYGYTF. The variable domain in full, with the rest retrieved from reference TRBV5-1 and TRBJ1-2, is KAGVTQTPRYLIKTRGQQVTLSCSPISGHRSVSWYQQTPGQGLQFLFEYFSETQRNKGNFPGRFSGRQFSNSRSEMNVSTLELGDSALYLCASSLGPRQGHYGYTFGSGTRLTVV.

The rearrangement uses TRBV28 and TRBJ2-2; D possibly corresponds to TRBD1 (5 bases). CDR3 length: 14 residues. Trimming took 3 bases from V and 1 from J, leaving 6 bases between them. Germline V lookup: CDR1 MDHEN, CDR2 SYDVKM. The CDR3 protein is CASSFGQNTGELFF. The DNA for the CDR3 is TGTGCCAGCAGTTTCGGACAGAACACCGGGGAGCTGTTTTTT.

This chain joins TRBV19 and TRBJ2-1; 9 nucleotides match TRBD2. The germline gives CDR1 LNHDA, CDR2 SQIVND (reference sequence). The ends lost 6 bases at V and 7 bases at J; junction bases unmatched: 7. The CDR3 consists of 14 residues. The CDR3 here is CASRASGVRNEQFF. CDR3 nucleotide sequence: TGTGCCAGTAGGGCTAGCGGGGTGAGGAATGAGCAGTTCTTC.

This clone was recorded only once. The V gene is TRBV11-2, the J gene TRBJ2-7; D gene ambiguous. CDR1 is SGHAT and CDR2 is FQNNGV in the germline V gene. V was shortened by 2 bases and J by 5 bases, with 4 bases between the two germline ends. CDR3 size: 11 residues. CDR3 sequence (DNA): TGTGCCAGCAGCTTATATCACGAGCAGTACTTC. It translates to CASSLYHEQYF.

This sequence joins TRBV27 and TRBJ1-5, with 7 positions matching TRBD1. Germline values: CDR1 MNHEY, CDR2 SMNVEV (reference sequence). CDR3 size: 12 residues. V was pared by 6 bases and J by 6 bases, with 2 bases of the junction left unmatched. As DNA, the CDR3 is TGTGCCAGCAGCGACAGGGTTCAGCCCCAGCATTTT. Residues: CASSDRVQPQHF.

The V call is TRBV5-1, the J call TRBJ2-7; TRBD2 agrees at 8 bases. The CDR3 consists of 15 residues. The trim removed 2 bases at V and 0 bases at J, leaving 4 bases unmatched. Germline loops: CDR1 SGHRS, CDR2 YFSETQ. The CDR3 is CASSFTSGASYEQYF. The DNA of the CDR3 is TGCGCCAGCAGCTTTACTAGCGGAGCCTCCTACGAGCAGTACTTC. The entire variable domain, with the rest obtained from reference TRBV5-1 and TRBJ2-7, is as follows: KAGVTQTPRYLIKTRGQQVTLSCSPISGHRSVSWYQQTPGQGLQFLFEYFSETQRNKGNFPGRFSGRQFSNSRSEMNVSTLELGDSALYLCASSFTSGASYEQYFGPGTRLTVT.

The CDR3 bases are TGTGCCAGCAGTAGGACAGGGCTAGACGAGCAGTACTTC. It specifies CASSRTGLDEQYF. The rearrangement links TRBV7-9 to TRBJ2-7; the match to TRBD1 covers 8 bases. Germline values: CDR1 SEHNR, CDR2 FQNEAQ (reference sequence). V shed 6 bases and J 5 bases; nucleotides not matched to a gene: 6. The CDR3 has 13 amino acids.

The CDR3 DNA sequence: TGTGCCAGCAGCTCCGGTTCGCAGGTTTACGAGCAGTACTTC. This translates into CASSSGSQVYEQYF. This chain joins TRBV5-4 and TRBJ2-7; D unresolved. Germline V gives CDR1 SGHNT, CDR2 YYREEE (reference sequence). Trimming stripped 3 bases from V and 4 bases from J, with 14 bases between. The CDR3 length is 14 residues.

The chain has TRBV18 and TRBJ2-5; 9 nucleotides line up with TRBD2. Looked up from germline, CDR1 is KGHSH and CDR2 is LQKENI. The ends lost 3 bases at V and 5 bases at J; junction bases unmatched: 4. The CDR3 length is 14 residues. The CDR3 DNA reads as TGTGCCAGCTCACCTAGCGGGGGCGGCGAGACCCAGTACTTC. Protein sequence: CASSPSGGGETQYF.

The V call is TRBV19, the J call TRBJ2-6; D gene ambiguous. The V and J ends lost 5 bases and 3 bases respectively, with 5 bases between them. Germline V gives CDR1 LNHDA, CDR2 SQIVND (reference sequence). This CDR3 contains 13 residues. CDR3 protein: CASSAGGANVLTF. The CDR3 nucleotides read TGTGCCAGTAGTGCAGGTGGGGCCAACGTCCTGACTTTC.

The rearrangement uses TRBV7-7 and TRBJ2-5, with D possibly matching TRBD2 (5 bases). From germline, CDR1 is SSHAT and CDR2 FNYEAQ (reference sequence). CDR3 length: 14 amino acids. Trimming stripped 1 base from V and 1 base from J, with 7 bases between. The DNA of the CDR3 is TGTGCCAGCAGCTTAGGGGGAGTCCAAGAGACCCAGTACTTC. Its translation is CASSLGGVQETQYF.

This sequence joins TRBV7-2 and TRBJ2-5; 9 nucleotides align to TRBD1. V gave up 0 bases and J gave up 4 bases; unmatched junction bases: 9. Germline CDR1 and CDR2: SGHTA and FQGNSA. The CDR3 is 17 amino acids. CDR3 loop: CASSLASLWDRVETQYF. CDR3 coding DNA: TGTGCCAGCAGCTTAGCGTCTTTGTGGGACAGGGTAGAGACCCAGTACTTC.

The sample holds one count of this clone. The chain links TRBV27 to TRBJ2-2; unclear D gene. The CDR3 extends over 12 amino acids. Germline assignment: CDR1 MNHEY and CDR2 SMNVEV (reference sequence). V was shortened by 2 bases and J by 5 bases, with 3 bases between the two germline ends. Here the CDR3 DNA reads TGTGCCAGCAGTTTACCGACCGGGGAGCTGTTTTTT. Its translation is CASSLPTGELFF.

The genes are TRBV7-3 and TRBJ2-7; 8 bases fit TRBD2. Germline V gene data show CDR1 as SGHTA and CDR2 as FQGTGA. There are 14 residues in the CDR3. The J segment lost 9 bases and the V segment lost 2 bases, leaving 9 bases of the junction unmatched. This CDR3 reads CASSLVGRGGRQYF. CDR3 nucleotides: TGTGCCAGCAGCTTAGTTGGCCGGGGGGGTCGGCAGTACTTC.

The chain has TRBV7-8 and TRBJ2-7, with TRBD1 matching 9 bases. The CDR3 sequence is 14 residues long. The germline V gene has CDR1 SGHVS and CDR2 FQNEAQ. V shed 5 bases, J shed 2 bases, and the junction held 4 bases outside the gene matches. CDR3 DNA sequence: TGTGCCAGCAGCCGGGACAGGGCGGCCTACGAGCAGTACTTC. Translated: CASSRDRAAYEQYF.

This chain connects TRBV27 to TRBJ2-5; TRBD2 agrees at 9 bases. The CDR3 extends over 18 amino acids. V gave up 5 bases and J gave up 1 base; unmatched junction bases: 14. Germline V gene sequence: CDR1 MNHEY, CDR2 SMNVEV (reference sequence). As DNA, the CDR3 is TGTGCCAGCAGTCCCCAGGGGGGTAGCGGGAGACCCCAAGAGACCCAGTACTTC. It specifies CASSPQGGSGRPQETQYF.

The CDR3 here is CAMADYKRFNNEQFF. In nucleotides, the CDR3 is TGTGCCATGGCTGACTACAAGCGATTTAACAATGAGCAGTTCTTC. This chain joins TRBV6-5 and TRBJ2-1; perhaps TRBD2 as D (5 bases). Germline values: CDR1 MNHEY, CDR2 SVGAGI. This CDR3 is 15 amino acids long. V lost 10 bases and J 5 bases, leaving 21 bases between the germline ends.

In its sample, this clone is medium-sized. This chain uses TRBV2 with TRBJ2-1, with D possibly being TRBD2 (6 bases). Germline CDR1 is SNHLY and CDR2 is FYNNEI. V dropped 7 bases and J dropped 5 bases, with 18 bases sitting between them. The CDR3 length is 15 residues. CDR3 protein: CASILGTPFNNEQFF. CDR3 bases: TGTGCCAGCATTCTCGGGACTCCATTTAACAATGAGCAGTTCTTC.

The chain recombines TRBV5-1 with TRBJ1-1; the match to TRBD1 covers 7 bases. V shed 5 bases, J shed 2 bases, and the junction held 3 bases outside the gene matches. The V gene's germline CDR1 is SGHRS and CDR2 YFSETQ. The CDR3 loop spans 13 amino acids. CDR3 sequence (DNA): TGCGCCAGCAGGGGACAGCCCAACACTGAAGCTTTCTTT. Protein: CASRGQPNTEAFF.

The rearrangement joins TRBV25-1 to TRBJ1-1; a weak D match, TRBD1 (5 bases). CDR1 is MGHDK and CDR2 is SYGVNS in the germline V gene. The CDR3 contains 15 residues. V lost 6 bases to trimming and J lost 1 base, with 15 bases between them. The CDR3 spells CASRAAGGRNTEAFF. The CDR3 nucleotides are TGTGCCAGCAGGGCCGCGGGGGGGAGGAACACTGAAGCTTTCTTT.

This sequence joins TRBV6-5 and TRBJ1-2; no reliable D call. This CDR3 has 15 amino acids. V lost 0 bases, J lost 0 bases, and 8 bases lay in between. Germline V CDR1 and CDR2: MNHEY, SVGAGI. The CDR3 sequence: CASSYSRQANYGYTF. DNA for the CDR3: TGTGCCAGCAGTTACTCTCGGCAGGCTAACTATGGCTACACCTTC.

The rearrangement links TRBV7-3 to TRBJ1-2; maybe TRBD1 (5 bases). This CDR3 contains 15 residues. The V end lost 5 bases, the J end lost 1 base, and 14 bases lay between the germline ends. Germline V gene sequence: CDR1 SGHTA, CDR2 FQGTGA. DNA of the CDR3: TGTGCCAGCAGCCCCCGAGGGGACTTTAACTATGGCTACACCTTC. Translation gives CASSPRGDFNYGYTF. Supplemented by reference TRBV7-3 and TRBJ1-2, the full variable domain reads GAGVSQTPSNKVTEKGKYVELRCDPISGHTALYWYRQSLGQGPEFLIYFQGTGAADDSGLPNDRFFAVRPEGSVSTLKIQRTERGDSAVYLCASSPRGDFNYGYTFGSGTRLTVV.

This chain connects TRBV5-4 to TRBJ1-1, with D hard to call. With 3 bases removed from V and 6 bases from J, the gap between germline ends came to 9 bases. The CDR3 covers 12 residues. Germline values: CDR1 SGHNT, CDR2 YYREEE (reference sequence). CDR3 sequence: CASSSEGPEAFF. The CDR3 DNA is TGTGCCAGCAGCTCGGAGGGTCCTGAAGCTTTCTTT. Combining the CDR3 with reference TRBV5-4 and TRBJ1-1 gives the whole variable domain ETGVTQSPTHLIKTRGQQVTLRCSSQSGHNTVSWYQQALGQGPQFIFQYYREEENGRGNFPPRFSGLQFPNYSSELNVNALELDDSALYLCASSSEGPEAFFGQGTRLTVV.

Only one count was recorded for this clone. J is TRBJ2-3 and V is TRBV6-4; 10 bases fit TRBD2. The germline V gene encodes CDR1 MRHNA and CDR2 SNTAGT. The CDR3 loop spans 15 amino acids. Unmatched junction bases numbered 7, after V lost 4 bases and J lost 6 bases. The CDR3 here is CASSATAGGPDTQYF. The CDR3 DNA reads TGTGCCAGCAGTGCTACAGCGGGAGGGCCCGATACGCAGTATTTT.

The rearrangement uses TRBV27 and TRBJ2-7, with 10 bases lining up with TRBD1. J was trimmed by 2 bases and V by 6 bases; bases with no gene match: 7. There are 15 residues in the CDR3. Germline lookup yields CDR1 MNHEY and CDR2 SMNVEV (reference sequence). The DNA for the CDR3 is TGTGCCAGCAGCCCCGGACAGGGGGGACCCTACGAGCAGTACTTC. It codes for CASSPGQGGPYEQYF.

The chain is built from TRBV30 and TRBJ2-2, with 9 bases aligning to TRBD1. CDR1 is GTSNPN, CDR2 SVGIG, per germline (reference sequence). The CDR3 totals 14 residues. The ends lost 3 bases at V and 5 bases at J; junction bases unmatched: 4. This CDR3 is CAWSGDRVTGELFF. In DNA form, the CDR3 reads TGTGCCTGGAGCGGGGACAGGGTTACCGGGGAGCTGTTTTTT.